The TCR beta chain described here comes from a study of T cells in women clearing cervical HPV infection. Study-level background: No precancer developed; the control's incident HPV16 infection cleared within 12 months.

The germline V gene has CDR1 SEHNR and CDR2 FQNEAQ (reference sequence). The CDR3 totals 15 residues. Profiling relied on immunoSEQ multiplex PCR, and the TCRdb table lists in-frame clones only, not all of them. The sample features tens of thousands of clones, with about 1.2% in its top ten. Concerning this clone itself: The read terminates 3 residues before the CDR3 end, so the remaining end is supplied by the germline J gene.

The chain carries TRBV7-9 and TRBJ2-4; D might be TRBD1 (5 bases). This TCR derives from a woman between 18 and 69 years old with a cervical HPV16 infection that either progressed to CIN3+ or cleared (not recorded which). Specimen: blood buffy coat. The CDR3 spells CASSLLKLGVGGQYF. The part of the CDR3 DNA that was read is TGTGCCAGCAGCTTACTGAAGTTAGGGGTCGGCGGT.